Listed below are T cell receptor beta chains from one sample, sequenced in a study of blood T cell repertoires in COVID-19. This table comes from immunoSEQ multiplex PCR, and its TCRdb copy is limited to in-frame clones, with some not included. The sample consists of fewer than 150,000 clones, 88% of them appearing once. Sequencing used peripheral blood. The origin of the receptors is an older woman who had recovered from COVID-19. Each CDR3 is given with its conserved first and last residue. The order of the fields is V gene, D gene, J gene, clone size, CDR3 DNA, CDR3 protein. D genes are given only for firm matches. Clone size is given for some rows only: seen once, a few or many times, or a class if the clone is expanded.

V: TRBV28; D: NA; J: TRBJ1-3; size: NA; DNA: TGTGCCAGCAGTAAAGGACAGCGCTCTGGAAACACCATATATTTT; CDR3: CASSKGQRSGNTIYF
V: TRBV7-9; D: NA; J: TRBJ2-3; size: NA; DNA: TGTGCCAGCAGCCCCACTAGCACCACAGATACGCAGTATTTT; CDR3: CASSPTSTTDTQYF
V: TRBV18; D: TRBD1; J: TRBJ2-7; size: NA; DNA: TGTGCCAGCTCACTCGGACAGGGCCAAGTAGGCGAGCAGTACTTC; CDR3: CASSLGQGQVGEQYF
V: TRBV4-2; D: NA; J: TRBJ1-1; size: NA; DNA: TGTGCCAGCAGCCAACTTACAGGGTTAGGGAACACTGAAGCTTTCTTT; CDR3: CASSQLTGLGNTEAFF
V: TRBV4-2; D: TRBD1; J: TRBJ1-1; size: NA; DNA: TGTGCCAGCAGCCAAGAGACAGGGGGCCGCACTGAAGCTTTCTTT; CDR3: CASSQETGGRTEAFF
V: TRBV7-8; D: TRBD1; J: TRBJ1-5; size: NA; DNA: TGTGCCAGCAGCCAAGACAGGGTGGGTCAGCCCCAGCATTTT; CDR3: CASSQDRVGQPQHF
V: TRBV18; D: TRBD2; J: TRBJ2-2; size: NA; DNA: TGTGCCAGCTCACAGAAGGCTAGCGGGAGAACCGGGGAGCTGTTTTTT; CDR3: CASSQKASGRTGELFF
V: TRBV19; D: NA; J: TRBJ2-3; size: NA; DNA: TGTGCCAGTAGCCACAGGGTGGGGGATACGCAGTATTTT; CDR3: CASSHRVGDTQYF
V: TRBV3-1/TRBV3-2; D: TRBD1; J: TRBJ2-1; size: NA; DNA: TGTGCCAGCAGCCTCTGGACAGGGGGGAATGAGCAGTTCTTC; CDR3: CASSLWTGGNEQFF
V: TRBV7-2; D: NA; J: TRBJ1-6; size: NA; DNA: TGTGCCAGCAGCTTCGGACAGAGCATCCTAAATTCACCCCTCCACTTT; CDR3: CASSFGQSILNSPLHF
V: TRBV7-9; D: TRBD1; J: TRBJ2-6; size: NA; DNA: TGTGCCAGCAGCGGGGGACAGTTCCTCTCTGGGGCCAACGTCCTGACTTTC; CDR3: CASSGGQFLSGANVLTF
V: TRBV5-8; D: TRBD2; J: TRBJ2-3; size: NA; DNA: TGTGCCAGCAGCTTGTTCCAACTAGCGGGTGCCCCAGATACGCAGTATTTT; CDR3: CASSLFQLAGAPDTQYF
V: TRBV7-2; D: NA; J: TRBJ2-5; size: NA; DNA: TGTGCCAGCAGCCAACGGCCGCGGGGACGGCAAGAGACCCAGTACTTC; CDR3: CASSQRPRGRQETQYF
V: TRBV5-6; D: TRBD1; J: TRBJ2-5; size: NA; DNA: TGTGCCAGCAGCTTGGGGACGGGGACAGGGCAAGAGACCCAGTACTTC; CDR3: CASSLGTGTGQETQYF
V: TRBV4-2; D: TRBD1; J: TRBJ1-1; size: NA; DNA: TGTGCCAGCAGCCAACACAGGGGCCGGAACACTGAAGCTTTCTTT; CDR3: CASSQHRGRNTEAFF
V: TRBV2; D: TRBD1; J: TRBJ2-3; size: NA; DNA: TGTGCCAGCAGCGCAGGGGGCCAGATCTACACAGATACGCAGTATTTT; CDR3: CASSAGGQIYTDTQYF
V: TRBV4-1; D: TRBD1; J: TRBJ1-2; size: NA; DNA: TGCGCCAGCAGCCCACCGGGACAGGGGTCGGCTGGCTACACCTTC; CDR3: CASSPPGQGSAGYTF
V: TRBV27; D: NA; J: TRBJ2-7; size: once; DNA: TGTGCCAGCAGTTCGGTCGGAGGGACGGGAGAGCAGTACTTC; CDR3: CASSSVGGTGEQYF
V: TRBV7-9; D: TRBD1; J: TRBJ1-5; size: NA; DNA: TGTGCCAGCAGCCAGGGGGCAGGGTTGGATCAGCCCCAGCATTTT; CDR3: CASSQGAGLDQPQHF
V: TRBV6-5; D: TRBD1; J: TRBJ1-1; size: NA; DNA: TGTGCCAGCAGTTCGGGACAGGGGGACACTGAAGCTTTCTTT; CDR3: CASSSGQGDTEAFF
V: TRBV7-8; D: TRBD2; J: TRBJ2-7; size: few; DNA: TGTGCCAGCAGCTGGGGACTAGCGGGAGCTCCCGGGCAGTACTTC; CDR3: CASSWGLAGAPGQYF
V: TRBV7-2; D: NA; J: TRBJ2-3; size: NA; DNA: TGTGCCAGCAGCCCCCGCAGCGTCGGAGTGACAGATACGCAGTATTTT; CDR3: CASSPRSVGVTDTQYF
V: TRBV11-1; D: NA; J: TRBJ2-7; size: NA; DNA: TGTGCCAGCAGCTTCACAGCATCCTACGAGCAGTACTTC; CDR3: CASSFTASYEQYF
V: TRBV5-4; D: NA; J: TRBJ2-5; size: NA; DNA: TGTGCCAGCAGCTTGGGTGGTAGGGGGGAGACCCAGTACTTC; CDR3: CASSLGGRGETQYF
V: TRBV6-5; D: NA; J: TRBJ2-5; size: NA; DNA: TGTGCCAGCATCTGGGGAGGGGGGTCCCAAGAGACCCAGTACTTC; CDR3: CASIWGGGSQETQYF
V: TRBV3-1/TRBV3-2; D: NA; J: TRBJ2-3; size: NA; DNA: TGTGCCAGCAGCCACGGAGGGAGAGCTACAGATACGCAGTATTTT; CDR3: CASSHGGRATDTQYF
V: TRBV18; D: TRBD1; J: TRBJ1-5; size: NA; DNA: TGTGCCAGCTCACCGGACAGGTATCAGCCCCAGCATTTT; CDR3: CASSPDRYQPQHF
V: TRBV18; D: TRBD1; J: TRBJ1-6; size: few; DNA: TGTGCCAGCTCACCTACCGGACAGGGATATTCACCCCTCCACTTT; CDR3: CASSPTGQGYSPLHF
V: TRBV28; D: NA; J: TRBJ2-5; size: NA; DNA: TGTGCCAGCAGTCCCTTATGGGCGGGGAGCCAAGAGACCCAGTACTTC; CDR3: CASSPLWAGSQETQYF
V: TRBV6-6; D: NA; J: TRBJ1-1; size: NA; DNA: TGTGCCAGCAGTTCACAACAAGGGGGAGCTGAAGCTTTCTTT; CDR3: CASSSQQGGAEAFF
V: TRBV5-1; D: TRBD2; J: TRBJ2-2; size: NA; DNA: TGCGCCAGCAGCCCGGGGGGTAGGGGAATCACCGGGGAGCTGTTTTTT; CDR3: CASSPGGRGITGELFF
V: TRBV3-1/TRBV3-2; D: NA; J: TRBJ1-1; size: NA; DNA: TGTGCCAGCAGCCAAGATATGGGACACCGGAACACTGAAGCTTTCTTT; CDR3: CASSQDMGHRNTEAFF
V: TRBV5-6; D: TRBD2; J: TRBJ2-5; size: NA; DNA: TGTGCCAGCAGCCCAGAGCCTGGGACTAGCAAGACCCAGTACTTC; CDR3: CASSPEPGTSKTQYF
V: TRBV11-2; D: NA; J: TRBJ1-6; size: NA; DNA: TGTGCCAGCAGCCCCCGGGAGGCGGGGAGCTCCTATAATTCACCCCTCCACTTT; CDR3: CASSPREAGSSYNSPLHF
V: TRBV7-3; D: TRBD1; J: TRBJ2-5; size: NA; DNA: TGTGCCAGCAGCCAGGGACAGGGAACAACAACCCAAGAGACCCAGTACTTC; CDR3: CASSQGQGTTTQETQYF
V: TRBV24-1; D: NA; J: TRBJ2-3; size: few; DNA: TGTGCCACCAGGTCCTCAGGCCCCGCAGATACGCAGTATTTT; CDR3: CATRSSGPADTQYF
V: TRBV21-1; D: NA; J: TRBJ2-5; size: NA; DNA: TGTGCCAGTCCCGGGGCAGGGGGAGTTAGGGATTGTGAAGAGACCCAGTACTTC; CDR3: CASPGAGGVRDCEETQYF
V: TRBV5-1; D: NA; J: TRBJ1-3; size: NA; DNA: TGCGCCAGCAGCCCCGGGGTAGCGGGAAACACCATATATTTT; CDR3: CASSPGVAGNTIYF
V: TRBV9; D: NA; J: TRBJ2-2; size: NA; DNA: TGTGCCAGCAGCGTAACGCAGACCGGGGAGCTGTTTTTT; CDR3: CASSVTQTGELFF
V: TRBV11-1; D: TRBD2; J: TRBJ2-1; size: NA; DNA: TGTGCCAGCAGCTTACAAGGACTAGTCTACAATGAGCAGTTCTTC; CDR3: CASSLQGLVYNEQFF
V: TRBV6-2/TRBV6-3; D: NA; J: TRBJ1-1; size: NA; DNA: TGTGCCAGCAGTTACCTTAGAGGTGAAGCTTTCTTT; CDR3: CASSYLRGEAFF
V: TRBV27; D: TRBD2; J: TRBJ2-6; size: NA; DNA: TGTGCCAGCAGTTTCCAATTCGGTCGGGAACTAGCGCGAAGCTCTGGGGCCAACGTCCTGACTTTC; CDR3: CASSFQFGRELARSSGANVLTF
V: TRBV7-2; D: NA; J: TRBJ2-5; size: NA; DNA: TGTGCCAGCAGCTCAAATCGGAGAGAGACCCAGTACTTC; CDR3: CASSSNRRETQYF
V: TRBV6-1; D: NA; J: TRBJ1-3; size: NA; DNA: TGTGCCAGCAGTGAAGCAGCACAGGGAGCGGGAAACACCATATATTTT; CDR3: CASSEAAQGAGNTIYF
V: TRBV6-2/TRBV6-3; D: TRBD1; J: TRBJ1-1; size: few; DNA: TGTGCCAGCAGTAAAGTAAGGACAGGGACAACTGAAGCTTTCTTT; CDR3: CASSKVRTGTTEAFF
V: TRBV28; D: TRBD2; J: TRBJ2-1; size: NA; DNA: TGTGCCAGCAGTTTACCCGAGCGGGGGCCCGTCGGTGAGCAGTTCTTC; CDR3: CASSLPERGPVGEQFF
V: TRBV5-5; D: NA; J: TRBJ2-2; size: NA; DNA: TGTGCCAGCAGTCCTAGAGCCGCCGGGGAGCTGTTTTTT; CDR3: CASSPRAAGELFF
V: TRBV10-1; D: TRBD2; J: TRBJ2-7; size: NA; DNA: TGCGCCAGCAGTGATGGGGTAGCGGGAGGGAACTACGAGCAGTACTTC; CDR3: CASSDGVAGGNYEQYF
V: TRBV7-6; D: TRBD1; J: TRBJ1-4; size: NA; DNA: TGTGCCAGCAGCTCCTTCAGGGTCGGACAGGGAAGGGCCTCAACTAATGAAAAACTGTTTTTT; CDR3: CASSSFRVGQGRASTNEKLFF
V: TRBV3-1/TRBV3-2; D: TRBD2; J: TRBJ2-1; size: NA; DNA: TGTGCCAGCAGCCGAGGTAGCGGGGGCCTTGGGTGGGGCAATGAGCAGTTCTTC; CDR3: CASSRGSGGLGWGNEQFF
V: TRBV9; D: NA; J: TRBJ2-3; size: NA; DNA: TGTGCCAGCAGCCCCGGAGGGAGGAGAGCGGCAGATACGCAGTATTTT; CDR3: CASSPGGRRAADTQYF
V: TRBV7-3; D: NA; J: TRBJ2-3; size: NA; DNA: TGTGCCAGCAGCTTTCAGGGGGGAATTGGAGATACGCAGTATTTT; CDR3: CASSFQGGIGDTQYF
V: TRBV7-2; D: TRBD1; J: TRBJ1-5; size: NA; DNA: TGTGCCAGCAGCTCTAACAGGGGGCAGCCCCAGCATTTT; CDR3: CASSSNRGQPQHF
V: TRBV3-1/TRBV3-2; D: NA; J: TRBJ1-2; size: NA; DNA: TGTGCCAGCAGCCATCGCGGGGCCCATGGCGGCTACACCTTC; CDR3: CASSHRGAHGGYTF
V: TRBV7-2; D: TRBD2; J: TRBJ2-4; size: NA; DNA: TGTGCCAGCAGCTTCTCTAGCGGGGGGGCAAACATTCAGTACTTC; CDR3: CASSFSSGGANIQYF
V: TRBV3-1/TRBV3-2; D: NA; J: TRBJ2-7; size: once; DNA: TGTGCCAGCAGCCGGAACGACAGGACCTACGAGCAGTACTTC; CDR3: CASSRNDRTYEQYF
V: TRBV6-5; D: TRBD1; J: TRBJ1-1; size: few; DNA: TGTGCCAGCAGTTATCATGGACAGGAAAACCCTGAAGCTTTCTTT; CDR3: CASSYHGQENPEAFF